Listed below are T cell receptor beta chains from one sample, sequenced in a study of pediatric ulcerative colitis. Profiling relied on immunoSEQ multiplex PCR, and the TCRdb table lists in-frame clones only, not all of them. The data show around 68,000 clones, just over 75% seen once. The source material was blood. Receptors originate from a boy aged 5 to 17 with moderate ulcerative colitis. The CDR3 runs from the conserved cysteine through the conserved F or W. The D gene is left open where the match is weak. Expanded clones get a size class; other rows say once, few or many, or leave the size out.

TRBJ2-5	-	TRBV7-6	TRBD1	TGTGCCAGCAGCTCCAGGACAGGGCTTGAATTGTACTTC	CASSSRTGLELYF
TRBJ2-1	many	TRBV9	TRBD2	TGTGCCAGCAGCGTAGAATCTAGCGGGGGGGTTGGCCCCTACAATGAGCAGTTCTTC	CASSVESSGGVGPYNEQFF
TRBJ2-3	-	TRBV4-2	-	TGTGCCAGCAGCCGGGTGCTGGGGGGAAGCACAGATACGCAGTATTTT	CASSRVLGGSTDTQYF
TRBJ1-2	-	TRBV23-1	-	TGCGCCAGCAGTCAATCTGAGCGCCAAGAATTTTATGGCTACACCTTC	CASSQSERQEFYGYTF
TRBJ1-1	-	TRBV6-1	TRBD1	TGTGCCAGCAGGACCGGGACAGGGGTGTCTGAAGCTTTCTTT	CASRTGTGVSEAFF
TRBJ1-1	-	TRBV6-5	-	TGTGCCAGCAGCCCCGACAGGAGAACCACTGAAGCTTTCTTT	CASSPDRRTTEAFF
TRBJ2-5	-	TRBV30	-	TGTGCCTGGTGGGGGGGCTCCCAGGAGACCCAGTACTTC	CAWWGGSQETQYF
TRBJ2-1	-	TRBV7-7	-	TGTGCCAGCAGCTTAGAGCTAGCTAGTTACAATGAGCAGTTCTTC	CASSLELASYNEQFF
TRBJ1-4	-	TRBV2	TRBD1	TGTGCCAGCAGTGACGCCAGGGGGAGTGTAGGCACTAATGAAAAACTGTTTTTT	CASSDARGSVGTNEKLFF
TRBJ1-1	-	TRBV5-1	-	TGCGCCAGCGGACCTGGGTCGTTGAACACTGAAGCTTTCTTT	CASGPGSLNTEAFF
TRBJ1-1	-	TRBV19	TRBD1	TGTGCCACCCGCCGACAGGGAACTTCTGAAGCTTTCTTT	CATRRQGTSEAFF